This TCR beta chain was identified during a study of sequential checkpoint blockade in melanoma (dated by TCRdb to between 2019 and 2020). Regarding the complete study: In a 1:1 randomization, patients received either first-line nivolumab then ipilimumab (arm A) or ipilimumab then nivolumab (arm B). Both trial sequences were followed by maintenance nivolumab.

The immunoSEQ Assay was used to immunosequence TCRbeta CDR3 regions from genomic DNA. Before high-throughput sequencing, genomic DNA was amplified using bias-controlled multiplex PCR. The source study handled its data this way. To quantify the absolute abundance of each unique TCRbeta CDR3 region, the sequences were collapsed and filtered. Clonality was defined as 1 minus Pielou's evenness and was calculated using productive rearrangements only. Clones with significantly greater frequencies in on-treatment versus baseline samples were identified using a previously published method. In TCRdb, the immuneACCESS table is reduced to in-frame sequences with V and J assigned. These tables do not hold every clone; where another copy was compared, an unresolved V gene accounts for under half, and the others remain unexplained. The V and J calls and clone size were taken over from that table, and D and trimming were inferred from the DNA. For this sample the table gives 20,000 or so clones, of which around 77% were detected only once. The top ten clonotypes cover around a fifth of the sample.

Overall results and qualifications from the work: Validation of the response-prediction model combining TCR metrics and mutation burden is needed in larger, independent patient cohorts.

This sample's treatment or condition label indicates: randomized to nivolumab then ipilimumab (arm A) or the reverse (arm B). None of the patients in the trial had previously been given DNA-damaging chemotherapy. A FACS Aria II flow cytometer was used to sort live CD3+CD8+ cells that were negative for CD19 and CD56 from thawed PBMCs. Samples came from patients with melanoma in CheckMate 064, a randomized, open-label phase II trial of sequential checkpoint blockade. Peripheral blood mononuclear cells were collected by leukapheresis, purified using Ficoll-Paque, and frozen in human serum containing roughly 10% DMSO. Right after sorting, the blood CD3+CD8+ cells were verified to be >98% pure, and DNA extraction followed. Ends trimmed: V by 6 bases, J by 5 bases; bases unmatched to a gene: 6. The CDR3, from cysteine to phenylalanine, totals 14 residues. The only DNA kept is the CDR3, 42 bases in frame from the first base. Via the germline V gene, CDR1 is MRHNA and CDR2 SNTAGT.

With regard to this clone: Its antigen remains undetermined. Qualities for individual bases were not recorded, and no much larger clone is one base off.

The receptor chain draws on TRBV6-4 and TRBJ1-4, with 7 bases matching TRBD1. The TCR was taken from a human donor with melanoma. The sequencing used CD8+ T cells sorted from blood (inferred from file names), collected from a patient given nivolumab and ipilimumab in sequence. CDR3 loop: CASRGTEGNEKLFF. The DNA reads TGTGCCAGCAGGGGGACAGAGGGAAATGAAAAACTGTTTTTT.